These 30 T cell receptor beta chains originate from one sample sequenced in a study of blood T cell repertoires in COVID-19. The data were produced by immunoSEQ multiplex PCR, yet TCRdb's version contains in-frame clones alone and is incomplete. The data hold 25,000 to 35,000 clones, with around 73% observed a single time. The sequenced sample consisted of peripheral blood. These receptor sequences come from a man older than 75 with acute or convalescent COVID-19.

The table lists this clone with a few counts. The gene calls are TRBV7-9 and TRBJ2-2; a weak D match, TRBD2 (5 bases). V was pared by 2 bases and J by 4 bases, with 11 bases between. Germline V gene data show CDR1 as SEHNR and CDR2 as FQNEAQ (reference sequence). There are 15 residues in the CDR3. In DNA, the CDR3 is TGTGCCAGCAGCTTAAGCGGCAGGAGCACCGGGGAGCTGTTTTTT. This translates into CASSLSGRSTGELFF.

The chain carries TRBV7-9 and TRBJ1-1; weak D call: TRBD1 (6 bases). The CDR3 extends over 16 amino acids. Germline assignment: CDR1 SEHNR and CDR2 FQNEAQ (reference sequence). Trimming took off 5 bases at V and 6 bases at J, with 22 bases between the two ends. This chain's CDR3 is CASSPPVGARGSEAFF. The CDR3 region has the DNA TGTGCCAGCAGCCCCCCTGTGGGGGCGCGGGGGTCTGAAGCTTTCTTT.

The V and J genes are TRBV29-1 and TRBJ2-3, with 7 bases aligning to TRBD2. CDR1 is SQVTM and CDR2 is ANQGSEA in the germline V gene. The CDR3 consists of 14 residues. J lost 6 bases, V lost 3 bases, and 9 bases had no gene match. CDR3 residues: CSVDVGGGADTQYF. The CDR3 DNA reads as TGCAGCGTTGATGTGGGGGGAGGGGCGGATACGCAGTATTTT.

The V and J genes are TRBV4-3 and TRBJ2-1; 8 bases are a match to TRBD2. The germline CDR1 and CDR2 sequences are LGHNA and YSLEER. The CDR3 totals 16 residues. With V trimmed by 4 bases and J by 8 bases, 13 bases remained unmatched. CDR3 protein: CASSPAVSGGRDEQFF. DNA for the CDR3: TGCGCCAGCAGCCCCGCGGTAAGCGGGGGAAGGGATGAGCAGTTCTTC.

In DNA form, the CDR3 reads TGTGCCAGCAGCCAAGGAGGTCACGCTTACGAGCAGTACTTC. Protein sequence: CASSQGGHAYEQYF. The rearrangement uses TRBV14 and TRBJ2-7; D not certain. The CDR3 extends over 14 amino acids. V dropped 1 base and J dropped 4 bases, with 11 bases sitting between them. The germline V gene has CDR1 SGHDN and CDR2 FVKESK.

The chain links TRBV5-1 to TRBJ2-2; D might be TRBD1 (5 bases). The CDR3 is made up of 15 amino acids. Germline CDR1 is SGHRS and CDR2 is YFSETQ. Trimming took 2 bases from V and 4 from J, leaving 12 bases between them. The CDR3 loop is CASSFGQGGTGELFF. CDR3 nucleotides: TGCGCCAGCAGCTTTGGGCAGGGTGGCACCGGGGAGCTGTTTTTT.

This clone was counted once. The V and J genes are TRBV11-1 and TRBJ1-2; 7 bases match TRBD1. The CDR3 has 13 amino acids. Germline loops: CDR1 SGHAT, CDR2 FQDESV (reference sequence). V shed 7 bases, J shed 2 bases, and the junction held 4 bases outside the gene matches. The CDR3 coding sequence is TGTGCCAGCACCCAGGACAGGAACTATGGCTACACCTTC. Amino acids: CASTQDRNYGYTF.

This chain joins TRBV12-3 or TRBV12-4 and TRBJ1-1, with D perhaps TRBD1 (6 bases). The V end lost 5 bases, the J end lost 13 bases, and 17 bases lay between the germline ends. This CDR3 has 12 amino acids. DNA of the CDR3: TGTGCCAGCAGTACCTACAGGGCGGTTGGTTTCTTT. It codes for CASSTYRAVGFF.

This clone was observed a single time. The V gene is TRBV4-3, the J gene TRBJ2-6, with a weak D call TRBD1 (7 bases). Between the trimmed V and J ends, which lost 1 base and 0 bases, there was a span of 13 bases. Germline lookup yields CDR1 LGHNA and CDR2 YSLEER. This CDR3 region has 18 residues. As DNA, the CDR3 is TGCGCCAGCAGCCAAGCCCCAGGGGGGAACTCTGGGGCCAACGTCCTGACTTTC. Its translation is CASSQAPGGNSGANVLTF.

The rearrangement uses TRBV6-5 and TRBJ2-5, with 8 positions matching TRBD2. V shed 0 bases and J 4 bases; nucleotides not matched to a gene: 7. This CDR3 has 16 amino acids. In germline, CDR1 is MNHEY, CDR2 SVGAGI. For the CDR3, the DNA is TGTGCCAGCAGTTACTCGAGTAGCGGGGTGGGAGAGACCCAGTACTTC. Translated: CASSYSSSGVGETQYF.

This clone was recorded a few times. V and J are TRBV6-6 and TRBJ2-1, with 14 bases lining up with TRBD2. With V trimmed by 2 bases and J by 8 bases, 2 bases remained unmatched. Germline V lookup: CDR1 MNHNY, CDR2 SVGAGI (reference sequence). The CDR3 contains 15 residues. CDR3 DNA sequence: TGTGCCAGCAGTTACGGGACTAGCGGGGGCGATGAGCAGTTCTTC. This translates into CASSYGTSGGDEQFF.

The J gene is TRBJ2-1, the V gene TRBV12-3 or TRBV12-4; unclear D gene. Between the trimmed V and J ends, which lost 6 bases and 3 bases, there was a span of 6 bases. The CDR3 contains 12 residues. As DNA, the CDR3 is TGTGCCAGCAGCCCAGGCTACAATGAGCAGTTCTTC. Translating it yields CASSPGYNEQFF.

The J gene is TRBJ2-5, the V gene TRBV27, with D unresolved. From germline, CDR1 is MNHEY and CDR2 SMNVEV (reference sequence). V was clipped by 3 bases and J by 4 bases, with 12 bases between them. The CDR3 extends over 14 amino acids. For the CDR3, the DNA is TGTGCCAGCAGTTTTAAGAACAGTCGAGAGACCCAGTACTTC. This translates into CASSFKNSRETQYF.

This chain uses TRBV30 with TRBJ1-6; 7 bases are shared with TRBD1. Germline V lookup: CDR1 GTSNPN, CDR2 SVGIG (reference sequence). The CDR3 contains 16 residues. V lost 0 bases to trimming and J lost 6 bases; unmatched junction nucleotides: 8. The CDR3 DNA is TGTGCCTGGAGTGTTAGGGGGCGGATAGGTAATTCACCCCTCCACTTT. This codes for CAWSVRGRIGNSPLHF. The whole variable domain, filled in from reference TRBV30 and TRBJ1-6, reads SQTIHQWPATLVQPVGSPLSLECTVEGTSNPNLYWYRQAAGRGLQLLFYSVGIGQISSEVPQNLSASRPQDRQFILSSKKLLLSDSGFYLCAWSVRGRIGNSPLHFGNGTRLTVT.

The chain links TRBV5-6 to TRBJ1-4; D not resolved. The CDR3 is 14 amino acids. Germline CDR1 SGHDT, CDR2 YYEEEE. With 5 bases removed from V and 0 bases from J, the gap between germline ends came to 8 bases. CDR3 nucleotide sequence: TGTGCCAGCAGTTCCAGTGCAACTAATGAAAAACTGTTTTTT. It codes for CASSSSATNEKLFF.

The rearrangement uses TRBV2 and TRBJ1-6; 8 bases align to TRBD1. The CDR3 spans 15 residues. Per germline, CDR1 SNHLY and CDR2 FYNNEI. V lost 8 bases to trimming and J lost 7 bases; unmatched junction nucleotides: 10. The CDR3 DNA sequence: TGTGCCAGCCAAGGCAGGGGGCGACGGAATTCACCCCTCCACTTT. Translating gives CASQGRGRRNSPLHF.

The chain is built from TRBV21-1 and TRBJ2-2; TRBD2 was called by the table and not checked on the DNA. TRBV21-1 has pseudogene status. The CDR3 is made up of 13 amino acids. CDR3 amino acids: CASSREGTGELFF. CDR3 in DNA: TGTGCCAGCAGCAGGGAGGGCACCGGGGAGCTGTTTTTT.

J is TRBJ2-2 and V is TRBV6-4; 11 bases are a match to TRBD2. V was clipped by 6 bases and J by 1 base; unmatched bases: 4. CDR1 MRHNA and CDR2 SNTAGT come from the germline V gene. CDR3 length equals 16 residues. The CDR3, as DNA: TGTGCCAGCAGCAGAACTAGCGGGGGGAACACCGGGGAGCTGTTTTTT. Translating it yields CASSRTSGGNTGELFF.

The chain uses TRBV3-1 (or the pseudogene TRBV3-2) and TRBJ1-2; perhaps TRBD1 as D (6 bases). The CDR3 has 15 amino acids. Germline V gene lookup returns CDR1 LGHDT and CDR2 YNNKEL (reference sequence). The V end was cut by 4 bases, the J end by 0 bases, with 12 bases between. DNA for the CDR3: TGTGCCAGCAGCCCTCCGGGACAACCTAACTATGGCTACACCTTC. Translated: CASSPPGQPNYGYTF.

This rearrangement joins TRBV15 to TRBJ2-6; tentative D call: TRBD1 (5 bases). The V end lost 3 bases, the J end lost 0 bases, and 15 bases lay between the germline ends. CDR3 length: 18 amino acids. CDR1 is LNHNV and CDR2 is YYDKDF in the germline V gene (reference sequence). The CDR3 is CATSSPSDILSGANVLTF. CDR3 coding DNA: TGTGCCACCAGCAGCCCTTCGGACATCCTCTCTGGGGCCAACGTCCTGACTTTC.

The chain combines TRBV4-1 with TRBJ2-2; tentatively, D is TRBD1 (5 bases). V lost 2 bases and J 2 bases, leaving 6 bases between the germline ends. The germline V gene encodes CDR1 MGHRA and CDR2 YSYEKL. The CDR3 has 14 residues. In nucleotides, the CDR3 is TGCGCCAGCAGCCAACAGGGAAACACCGGGGAGCTGTTTTTT. This gives the protein CASSQQGNTGELFF.

The chain has TRBV9 and TRBJ1-2; 7 positions agree with TRBD1. The CDR3 length is 17 residues. J gave up 2 bases and V 3 bases, and 13 bases lay outside the gene matches. CDR1 and CDR2 (germline): SGDLS, YYNGEE. CDR3 sequence reads: CASSGPGTARTNYGYTF. The CDR3 DNA reads TGTGCCAGCAGCGGCCCCGGGACAGCGCGTACGAACTATGGCTACACCTTC.

This sequence joins TRBV11-2 and TRBJ1-4; D is uncertain. The CDR3 has 15 residues. CDR1 is SGHAT and CDR2 is FQNNGV in the germline V gene. The germline V and J ends were trimmed by 1 base and 3 bases, with 9 bases remaining between them. CDR3 loop: CASSLGPVPNEKLFF. The CDR3 coding sequence is TGTGCCAGCAGCTTAGGTCCGGTGCCTAATGAAAAACTGTTTTTT.

The chain links TRBV4-2 to TRBJ2-2; 9 bases fit TRBD1. After removal of 5 bases from V and 5 bases from J, the junction contained 3 bases not matched to a gene. This CDR3 is 14 amino acids long. Germline V gives CDR1 LGHNA, CDR2 YNFKEQ. CDR3 bases: TGTGCCAGCAGCTCAGGACAGGGGACCGGGGAGCTGTTTTTT. Translation: CASSSGQGTGELFF.

This rearrangement joins TRBV7-9 to TRBJ1-1, with D hard to call. Trimming stripped 5 bases from V and 1 base from J, with 11 bases between. Germline CDR1 and CDR2: SEHNR and FQNEAQ (reference sequence). CDR3 length: 14 amino acids. The CDR3 sequence is CASSPRRGNTEAFF. DNA of the CDR3: TGTGCCAGCAGCCCAAGACGGGGGAACACTGAAGCTTTCTTT.

V gene TRBV3-1 (or the pseudogene TRBV3-2) combines with J gene TRBJ2-5, with D unresolved. With 3 bases removed from V and 4 bases from J, the gap between germline ends came to 3 bases. The CDR3 is 11 residues long. CDR1 and CDR2 (germline): LGHDT, YNNKEL (reference sequence). The CDR3 protein is CASSQRETQYF. CDR3 coding DNA: TGTGCCAGCAGCCAGAGAGAGACCCAGTACTTC.

The V call is TRBV7-9, the J call TRBJ1-1, with TRBD1 matching 7 bases. Germline CDR1 reads SEHNR; CDR2 reads FQNEAQ (reference sequence). There are 14 residues in the CDR3. With 5 bases clipped from V and 6 bases from J, the junction kept 9 bases outside the gene matches. The CDR3 nucleotides read TGTGCCAGCAGCCCCCAGGGGGTGCGGGCTGAAGCTTTCTTT. Translation: CASSPQGVRAEAFF.

The chain recombines TRBV4-1 with TRBJ1-3, with D unclear. CDR3 length: 17 amino acids. CDR1 is MGHRA and CDR2 is YSYEKL in the germline V gene. V lost 4 bases, J lost 0 bases, and 16 bases lay in between. The CDR3 sequence is CASSLLSSPLSGNTIYF. In nucleotides, the CDR3 is TGCGCCAGCAGCCTTCTCTCTAGCCCCCTCTCTGGAAACACCATATATTTT.

This chain connects TRBV6-5 to TRBJ2-3; D not resolved. The ends were cut back, 8 bases at V and 4 bases at J, with 7 bases in the middle. Germline values: CDR1 MNHEY, CDR2 SVGAGI. The CDR3 length is 11 residues. The CDR3, as DNA: TGTGCCAGCCAGGTTTCAGATACGCAGTATTTT. Translating gives CASQVSDTQYF.

The V and J genes are TRBV4-1 and TRBJ1-1; D possibly corresponds to TRBD1 (6 bases). The V and J ends lost 1 base and 5 bases respectively, with 20 bases between them. The germline V gene encodes CDR1 MGHRA and CDR2 YSYEKL. This CDR3 region has 17 residues. The CDR3 loop reads CASSQVTLRGLQTEAFF. The CDR3 nucleotides read TGCGCCAGCAGCCAAGTCACGCTCAGGGGTCTGCAGACTGAAGCTTTCTTT.